This T cell receptor beta chain was captured by sequencing in a study of blood T cell repertoires in COVID-19. Study-wide background: Acute and convalescent COVID-19 samples came from the United States, Italy and Spain. Sources were T cells, B-cell-depleted T cells, or PBMCs; the material itself was cDNA or gDNA.

How the authors handled the data: Scientists estimated how many nucleated cells there were by amplifying reference gene primers. The protocol was immunoSEQ multiplex PCR, while the TCRdb copy is restricted to in-frame clones and leaves out a portion. Clonal size and the V and J genes are those of that table, whereas D and trimming came from the DNA. The sample has 180,000 or so clones, 80% to 90% seen once. Unmatched junction bases numbered 6, after V lost 5 bases and J lost 7 bases. This CDR3 contains 13 residues. The chain combines TRBV12-3 or TRBV12-4 with TRBJ1-1, with TRBD1 identical over 8 bases. The source is a man aged 55 to 70 with acute or convalescent COVID-19. Sequencing was done on a sample of peripheral blood. Here the CDR3 reads CASSPGTGNEAFF. In DNA form, the CDR3 reads TGTGCCAGCAGTCCGGGGACAGGAAATGAAGCTTTCTTT.